Listed below are T cell receptor beta chains from one sample, sequenced in a study of persistence of HIV-infected CD4 T cells. No antigen has been assigned to these receptors. Assay used: immunoSEQ multiplex PCR; TCRdb lists only in-frame clones, some missing. The table shows under 40,000 clones, with roughly 70% occurring only once. This material consisted of CD4+ T cells sorted from PBMCs after approximately 19-hour stimulation, taken from a patient who received antiretroviral therapy. The receptors stem from an adult man with HIV who was CMV-seropositive. CDR3s include the opening cysteine and the closing phenylalanine or tryptophan. Each record gives: D gene, J gene, clone size, V gene, CDR3 protein, CDR3 DNA. The D gene is left open where the match is weak. Not all rows give a size; the values are once, few, many and, for expanded clones, a class.

D gene: NA; J gene: TRBJ2-2; clone size: NA; V gene: TRBV19; CDR3 protein: CASSESVGSNTGELFF; CDR3 DNA: TGTGCCAGTAGTGAATCAGTAGGGTCGAACACCGGGGAGCTGTTTTTT
D gene: NA; J gene: TRBJ2-7; clone size: NA; V gene: TRBV25-1; CDR3 protein: CASSEGGRGGEQYF; CDR3 DNA: TGTGCCAGCAGTGAAGGGGGAAGGGGGGGCGAGCAGTACTTC
D gene: NA; J gene: TRBJ2-1; clone size: NA; V gene: TRBV5-4; CDR3 protein: CASSLGTVGGVNEQFF; CDR3 DNA: TGTGCCAGCAGCTTGGGGACAGTTGGCGGGGTCAATGAGCAGTTCTTC
D gene: TRBD2; J gene: TRBJ2-3; clone size: few; V gene: TRBV6-4; CDR3 protein: CASSFGTSGTDTQYF; CDR3 DNA: TGTGCCAGCAGTTTCGGGACTAGCGGCACAGATACGCAGTATTTT
D gene: TRBD2; J gene: TRBJ2-2; clone size: NA; V gene: TRBV6-2/TRBV6-3; CDR3 protein: CASSPGLAGAHTGELFF; CDR3 DNA: TGTGCCAGCAGCCCGGGACTAGCGGGGGCCCACACCGGGGAGCTGTTTTTT
D gene: NA; J gene: TRBJ2-2; clone size: medium-sized; V gene: TRBV28; CDR3 protein: CASSPGTTGELFF; CDR3 DNA: TGTGCCAGCAGTCCCGGGACTACCGGGGAGCTGTTTTTT
D gene: NA; J gene: TRBJ1-2; clone size: NA; V gene: TRBV5-5; CDR3 protein: CASSLASGGYTF; CDR3 DNA: TGTGCCAGCAGCTTGGCAAGCGGGGGCTACACCTTC
D gene: NA; J gene: TRBJ1-4; clone size: NA; V gene: TRBV5-1; CDR3 protein: CASSVQGATNEKLFF; CDR3 DNA: TGCGCCAGCAGCGTACAGGGCGCAACTAATGAAAAACTGTTTTTT
D gene: NA; J gene: TRBJ1-4; clone size: NA; V gene: TRBV6-5; CDR3 protein: CASSYEGGRTNEKLFF; CDR3 DNA: TGTGCCAGCAGTTATGAGGGGGGCCGGACTAATGAAAAACTGTTTTTT
D gene: TRBD1; J gene: TRBJ2-6; clone size: medium-sized; V gene: TRBV4-1; CDR3 protein: CASSQNNLPGQGGNVLTF; CDR3 DNA: TGCGCCAGCAGCCAAAATAACTTACCGGGACAGGGGGGCAACGTCCTGACTTTC
D gene: NA; J gene: TRBJ2-2; clone size: NA; V gene: TRBV14; CDR3 protein: CASSQDRIGTGELFF; CDR3 DNA: TGTGCCAGCAGCCAAGATAGGATCGGAACCGGGGAGCTGTTTTTT
D gene: TRBD2; J gene: TRBJ2-3; clone size: NA; V gene: TRBV2; CDR3 protein: CASSEARTSGATDTQYF; CDR3 DNA: TGTGCCAGCAGTGAAGCAAGGACTAGCGGGGCCACAGATACGCAGTATTTT
D gene: TRBD1; J gene: TRBJ2-5; clone size: NA; V gene: TRBV5-1; CDR3 protein: CASSLDTPGQVNF; CDR3 DNA: TGCGCCAGCAGCTTGGATACACCGGGACAGGTAAACTTC
D gene: NA; J gene: TRBJ1-2; clone size: NA; V gene: TRBV7-2; CDR3 protein: CASSLAAFYGYTF; CDR3 DNA: TGTGCCAGCAGCTTAGCGGCATTTTATGGCTACACCTTC
D gene: NA; J gene: TRBJ2-1; clone size: NA; V gene: TRBV5-4; CDR3 protein: CASSPPGGNYNEQFF; CDR3 DNA: TGTGCCAGCAGCCCCCCAGGGGGGAATTACAATGAGCAGTTCTTC
D gene: NA; J gene: TRBJ1-2; clone size: NA; V gene: TRBV29-1; CDR3 protein: CSVGSENYGYTF; CDR3 DNA: TGCAGCGTTGGATCAGAGAACTATGGCTACACCTTC